This T cell receptor beta chain was sequenced during a study of PD-L1 blockade in urothelial cancer. Study-level findings and limits: By 3 weeks, tumor-associated blood clones had expanded more in durable-benefit patients. Below-median pretreatment blood TCR clonality was a predictor of better survival.

Assay: immunoSEQ multiplex PCR; the TCRdb copy retains only in-frame clones and omits some. Of under 120,000 clones listed, approximately 85% were seen once; the top ten hold roughly 2.3%. The CDR3 is 17 amino acids. V lost 3 bases, J lost 4 bases, and 10 bases stayed unmatched. Germline V gene lookup returns CDR1 LGHNA and CDR2 YNFKEQ. As concerns this clone: Its antigen is as yet unknown.

This TCR was sampled from a man between 45 and 60 years old with urothelial cancer. Source: PBMCs, taken around atezolizumab (anti-PD-L1) treatment. The chain combines TRBV4-2 with TRBJ2-3, with TRBD2 matching 10 bases. The CDR3 region has the DNA TGTGCCAGCAGCCAGGAGCGTGCTAGCGGGAGTCCAGATACGCAGTATTTT. Its translation is CASSQERASGSPDTQYF.